A selection of T cell receptor beta chains follows, all from one sample in a study of blood T cell repertoires in COVID-19. Sequencing was performed with immunoSEQ multiplex PCR; in TCRdb, only in-frame clones are kept and a portion is missing. The table includes more than 90,000 clones, about 84% detected once. Sequencing was carried out using peripheral blood. These receptors were collected from a human donor in a cohort sampled during active COVID-19. CDR3s include the opening cysteine and the closing phenylalanine or tryptophan. Each record gives: V gene, J gene, clone size, CDR3 protein. Clone size appears in some rows only: once, few, many, or a class for an expanded clone.

v_gene: TRBV2; j_gene: TRBJ2-3; abundance: once; CDR3aa: CATMTGLNTDTQYF
v_gene: TRBV7-2; j_gene: TRBJ1-3; abundance: NA; CDR3aa: CASSSGGVSGNTIYF
v_gene: TRBV2; j_gene: TRBJ1-5; abundance: NA; CDR3aa: CASKAGNSNQPQHF
v_gene: TRBV19; j_gene: TRBJ1-2; abundance: NA; CDR3aa: CASSIELGSNYGYTF
v_gene: TRBV19; j_gene: TRBJ2-7; abundance: NA; CDR3aa: CASSIGLAGGTYEQYF
v_gene: TRBV6-5; j_gene: TRBJ1-1; abundance: NA; CDR3aa: CASSYSSEGANTEAFF
v_gene: TRBV28; j_gene: TRBJ2-3; abundance: once; CDR3aa: CASSLDGTSGTDTQYF
v_gene: TRBV5-1; j_gene: TRBJ1-6; abundance: NA; CDR3aa: CASSLMDPGPSPLHF
v_gene: TRBV19; j_gene: TRBJ1-1; abundance: NA; CDR3aa: CASSIGQGATEAFF
v_gene: TRBV6-6; j_gene: TRBJ2-1; abundance: NA; CDR3aa: CASSPSGHLSSGRFNEQFF
v_gene: TRBV28; j_gene: TRBJ1-4; abundance: NA; CDR3aa: CASREQGDEKLFF
v_gene: TRBV10-2; j_gene: TRBJ2-1; abundance: NA; CDR3aa: CASSFSLIPANEQFF
v_gene: TRBV5-1; j_gene: TRBJ2-1; abundance: NA; CDR3aa: CASSFSGNPYNEQFF
v_gene: TRBV19; j_gene: TRBJ2-7; abundance: NA; CDR3aa: CASSIPSGLAGGREQYF
v_gene: TRBV27; j_gene: TRBJ2-7; abundance: NA; CDR3aa: CATTSGFDEQYF
v_gene: TRBV2; j_gene: TRBJ1-2; abundance: NA; CDR3aa: CASSRTGVNYGYTF
v_gene: TRBV3-1/TRBV3-2; j_gene: TRBJ2-1; abundance: NA; CDR3aa: CASSQAGVNNEQFF
v_gene: TRBV12-3/TRBV12-4; j_gene: TRBJ2-1; abundance: NA; CDR3aa: CASSLQGSKQFF
v_gene: TRBV4-3; j_gene: TRBJ1-4; abundance: NA; CDR3aa: CASSQDSRYGRGEKLFF
v_gene: TRBV28; j_gene: TRBJ2-3; abundance: NA; CDR3aa: CASSIRSGFGTDTQYF
v_gene: TRBV12-3/TRBV12-4; j_gene: TRBJ1-5; abundance: NA; CDR3aa: CASSLDRDQPQHF
v_gene: TRBV19; j_gene: TRBJ1-2; abundance: NA; CDR3aa: CASRAQWGYTF